The rows below give T cell receptor beta chains drawn from one sample of a study of cytomegalovirus exposure and HLA in healthy donors. Clones were sequenced by immunoSEQ multiplex PCR, and TCRdb holds only the in-frame ones, with some missing. The sample has 150,000 or so clones, less than 80% seen once; the top ten hold around 2.3%. Material: PBMCs. Source of these receptors: a man aged 25-45 years in good health and CMV-seronegative. Both conserved end residues are part of each CDR3. A D gene is named only where the DNA matches it firmly. Rows give clone size only sometimes, using once, few, many, or a class for an expanded clone.

>.|.|TRBJ2-7|TRBV5-1
CASSSLDKPYEQYF
TGCGCCAGCAGCTCGTTGGACAAACCCTACGAGCAGTACTTC
>once|TRBD1|TRBJ2-3|TRBV7-2
CASSSQGAGDTQYF
TGTGCCAGCAGCTCCCAGGGGGCCGGGGATACGCAGTATTTT
>.|TRBD1|TRBJ1-1|TRBV6-5
CASKRQGAAFF
TGTGCCAGCAAAAGACAGGGGGCGGCTTTCTTT
>.|TRBD1|TRBJ1-4|TRBV7-8
CASSPRDRVDKLFF
TGTGCCAGCAGCCCTAGGGACAGGGTGGACAAACTGTTTTTT
>.|.|TRBJ1-1|TRBV7-8
CASSLELAGPEAFF
TGTGCCAGCAGCTTAGAGTTAGCGGGACCCGAAGCTTTCTTT
>.|TRBD2|TRBJ2-1|TRBV15
CATSSTSGGANEQFF
TGTGCCACCAGCAGCACTAGCGGGGGGGCAAATGAGCAGTTCTTC
>.|.|TRBJ1-4|TRBV10-1
CASSEDRRSSTNEKLFF
TGCGCCAGCAGTGAGGACAGGAGGTCTTCAACTAATGAAAAACTGTTTTTT
>.|.|TRBJ2-7|TRBV4-1
CASSSLGHSSSYEQYF
TGCGCCAGCAGCTCCCTGGGACATTCGAGCTCCTACGAGCAGTACTTC
>.|.|TRBJ1-5|TRBV19
CASSPQGGVNQPQHF
TGTGCCAGTAGTCCTCAGGGTGGCGTCAATCAGCCCCAGCATTTT
>.|.|TRBJ2-5|TRBV6-1
CASSASRLQKTQYF
TGTGCCAGCAGTGCCTCCAGGCTCCAGAAGACCCAGTACTTC